These 5 T cell receptor beta chains came from one sample sequenced in a study of shared clonotypes between healthy human individuals. Some clones are missing from TCRdb's copy, which holds only in-frame ones; the method was immunoSEQ multiplex PCR. The table shows a few hundred thousand clones, with around 77% occurring only once. Sequenced: PBMCs. The receptors stem from a woman between 40 and 55 years old in good health. Some clones in this sample may be carry-over from other donors' samples.

The V gene is TRBV30, the J gene TRBJ1-4; no firm D call. The CDR3 spans 12 residues. Germline CDR1 is GTSNPN and CDR2 is SVGIG (reference sequence). Trimming shortened V by 8 bases and J by 1 base, and 8 bases separated the two germline ends. The CDR3 here is CAGSRTNEKLFF. The CDR3 bases are TGTGCCGGAAGTAGAACTAATGAAAAACTGTTTTTT.

V gene TRBV9 combines with J gene TRBJ2-2, with a possible D match to TRBD2 (6 bases). The CDR3 consists of 14 residues. The ends were cut back, 3 bases at V and 4 bases at J, with 10 bases in the middle. Germline values: CDR1 SGDLS, CDR2 YYNGEE. In nucleotides, the CDR3 is TGTGCCAGCAGCGCCCCCGGGGGCACCGGGGAGCTGTTTTTT. Translation: CASSAPGGTGELFF.

The V and J genes are TRBV19 and TRBJ1-3; D uncertain. V lost 7 bases and J 8 bases, leaving 12 bases between the germline ends. Germline loops: CDR1 LNHDA, CDR2 SQIVND (reference sequence). The CDR3 runs to 12 residues. The DNA of the CDR3 is TGTGCCAGTACCCCGGATAGTTACACCATATATTTT. Protein product: CASTPDSYTIYF.

The J gene is TRBJ2-7, the V gene TRBV7-8, with TRBD2 matching over 8 bases. Germline V gene data show CDR1 as SGHVS and CDR2 as FQNEAQ. V trimming: 5 bases; J trimming: 2 bases; junction bases outside the gene matches: 8. This CDR3 is built from 15 residues. The CDR3 DNA reads TGTGCCAGCAGCACGCTAGCGGGTACGGCCTACGAGCAGTACTTC. Amino acid sequence: CASSTLAGTAYEQYF.

The chain carries TRBV2 and TRBJ2-3, with a possible D match to TRBD1 (5 bases). From germline, CDR1 is SNHLY and CDR2 FYNNEI. Trimming pared 6 bases from V and 3 bases from J, leaving 13 bases between. The CDR3 contains 14 residues. In DNA form, the CDR3 reads TGTGCCAGCAGGGGGCTTCTTCGGACAGATACGCAGTATTTT. Amino acid sequence: CASRGLLRTDTQYF.